This T cell receptor (beta chain) was sequenced during a study of cytomegalovirus exposure and HLA in healthy donors. General observations from the study: A missense DCLRE1C variant was associated with V- and J-gene trimming of TCR beta chains in a later analysis, and an independent cohort replicated the association.

PCR amplification relied on 60 Vbeta primers (plus 13 Jbeta primers). Measured with immunoSEQ multiplex PCR; TCRdb has only the in-frame clones, and not every one. In the table there are some 160,000 clones, 70% to 85% of which are singletons. About this clone itself: Its antigen is undetermined.

CDR3 length equals 18 residues. Unmatched junction bases numbered 11, after V lost 3 bases and J lost 1 base. CDR1 is SGHDN and CDR2 is FVKESK in the germline V gene. V usage is TRBV14 and J usage is TRBJ1-1; 10 bases match TRBD1. The sequencing input was PBMCs. This TCR derives from a woman aged 30 to 39 in good health and CMV-seronegative. The chain's CDR3 is CASSHSGTGENGNTEAFF. The CDR3 DNA is TGTGCCAGCAGCCACTCCGGGACAGGGGAAAATGGGAACACTGAAGCTTTCTTT. Complete variable domain (other parts from reference TRBV14 and TRBJ1-1): EAGVTQFPSHSVIEKGQTVTLRCDPISGHDNLYWYRRVMGKEIKFLLHFVKESKQDESGMPNNRFLAERTGGTYSTLKVQPAELEDSGVYFCASSHSGTGENGNTEAFFGQGTRLTVV.